Listed here is a single T cell receptor beta chain. Antigen: not known. Each donor had 2.5 to 3 ml of blood drawn. Reprocessing the 5' RACE reads, TCRdb reports a single entry for every CDR3 protein and omits DNA. The sample's table shows roughly 320,000 distinct CDR3 sequences. This specimen comes from a study of monozygotic twins with inflammatory bowel disease. CDR1 is MDHEN and CDR2 is SYDVKM in the germline V gene. This CDR3 has 13 amino acids. Whole-study findings and limits: A single strong clonotype or signal linked to IBD was not supported.

Sequencing input: blood. The sequence was obtained from a human donor with ulcerative colitis or Crohn's disease, or a healthy co-twin of an affected twin (not recorded which). The chain links TRBV28 to TRBJ2-3. CDR3 sequence: CASSLGTPDTQYF. Full variable domain (outside the CDR3, taken from reference TRBV28 and TRBJ2-3): DVKVTQSSRYLVKRTGEKVFLECVQDMDHENMFWYRQDPGLGLRLIYFSYDVKMKEKGDIPEGYSVSREKKERFSLILESASTNQTSMYLCASSLGTPDTQYFGPGTRLTVL.